The 3 T cell receptor beta chains in this list originate from one sample, sequenced in a study of cytomegalovirus exposure and HLA in healthy donors (TCRdb year 2017). Preparation of the library involved the immunoSEQ multiplex PCR assay. For the multiplex PCR, a mixture combining 60 forward primers for TCR Vbeta segments and 13 reverse primers for TCR Jbeta segments was used. TCRdb provides this immuneACCESS table in a form limited to in-frame rearrangements. Some clones are lacking; in checked studies, under half of them reflect an unresolved V gene, and why the rest are absent is not known. The sample table lists approximately 160,000 clones, roughly 80% of them with a count of one. The ten largest clones represent 6% to 7.5% of the sample. The sample consisted of PBMCs. These receptors were obtained from a man aged 25 to 40 in good health and CMV-seropositive.

The chain has TRBV4-2 and TRBJ2-2; 10 positions match TRBD2. CDR3 length: 17 residues. The germline gives CDR1 LGHNA, CDR2 YNFKEQ. V shed 0 bases and J 3 bases; nucleotides not matched to a gene: 4. Here the CDR3 DNA reads TGTGCCAGCAGCCAAGATACTAGCGGGACATACACCGGGGAGCTGTTTTTT. It translates to CASSQDTSGTYTGELFF.

The chain is built from TRBV5-1 and TRBJ2-7, with 8 bases identical to TRBD1. J lost 4 bases, V lost 0 bases, and 6 bases had no gene match. The CDR3 extends over 15 amino acids. CDR1 and CDR2 from the germline V gene are SGHRS and YFSETQ. The CDR3 here is CASSLDQGAGYEQYF. DNA of the CDR3: TGCGCCAGCAGCTTGGATCAGGGGGCGGGGTACGAGCAGTACTTC.

V usage is TRBV11-3 and J usage is TRBJ2-2; 7 bases map to TRBD1. CDR1 SGHNT and CDR2 YENEEA come from the germline V gene. The CDR3 length is 15 residues. The V gene end was trimmed by 3 bases and the J gene end by 2 bases; junction bases not matched to a gene: 3. Here the CDR3 reads CASSFDRVNTGELFF. CDR3 DNA: TGTGCCAGCAGCTTCGACAGGGTTAACACCGGGGAGCTGTTTTTT.